The clone carrying this T cell receptor beta chain was counted ten times or more. The CDR3 is 15 amino acids. The germline V gene encodes CDR1 MNHEY and CDR2 SVGAGI. V gave up 6 bases and J gave up 8 bases, with 22 bases separating them. From whole blood left unfractionated, total RNA was extracted. These data are taken from a study of human T cells and chemical hapten exposure. TCRdb recomputed calls from the 5' RACE reads with MiXCR, one row per CDR3 protein. The sample lists about 80,000 distinct CDR3 sequences; more than 15% were seen once. The V gene is TRBV6-5, the J gene TRBJ1-1; perhaps TRBD1 as D (5 bases). The TCR was taken from a female donor in good health. The CDR3 sequence: CASSSLAAGDWEAFF. In DNA form, the CDR3 reads TGTGCCAGCAGCTCCCTAGCGGCTGGGGACTGGGAAGCTTTCTTT.